This TCR beta chain is from a study of T cells after yellow fever vaccination. Turning to the study itself: Each low-cell-number fraction was prepared by means of SMART-Seq v4 Ultra Low Input.

Note on this clonotype: What it binds is not known.

The CDR3 is 14 residues long. Germline loops: CDR1 DFQATT, CDR2 SNEGSKA (reference sequence). Trimming removed 6 bases from V and 1 base from J, with 13 bases in between. Whole-study results and caveats: Detected again after the booster were most primary-vaccination clones, at roughly 95% CD4 and nearly 90% CD8.

TCRdb independently ran MiXCR on the 5' RACE reads; one entry per CDR3 protein. The data contain 550,000 to 750,000 distinct CDR3 sequences, 13% of them singletons. The sequence came from a man aged 25-40 years who received the YFV17D yellow fever vaccine. The sequences come from PBMCs, collected on the day of the yellow fever booster vaccination. This chain uses TRBV20-1 with TRBJ2-4, with D perhaps assigned TRBD1 or TRBD2 (5 bases each). The CDR3 here is CSAKDYRAKNIQYF. The CDR3 nucleotides are TGCAGTGCCAAAGACTACAGGGCCAAAAACATTCAGTACTTC.